The 26 T cell receptor beta chains below all came from one sample that was sequenced in a study of T cell responses to AZD1222 COVID-19 vaccine. Method: immunoSEQ multiplex PCR; TCRdb's copy keeps in-frame clones and lacks some. Of around 87,000 clones listed, 75% to 90% were seen once; the top ten hold 2.5%. The starting material was peripheral blood, obtained 28 days after the second AZD1222 dose. Receptor source: an adult who received the AZD1222 COVID-19 vaccine.

In this sample, this clone turned up many times. J is TRBJ1-6 and V is TRBV6-5, with D unclear. Germline V gene sequence: CDR1 MNHEY, CDR2 SVGAGI. V shed 6 bases and J shed 8 bases, with 14 bases lying between them. This CDR3 region has 14 residues. CDR3 amino acids: CASSQDPEYSPLHF. CDR3 bases: TGTGCCAGCAGCCAGGACCCGGAGTATTCACCCCTCCACTTT.

This clone was seen once. This chain joins TRBV12-5 and TRBJ2-1; D may be TRBD2 (6 bases). Germline V gives CDR1 LGHNT, CDR2 FRNRAP. The germline V and J ends were trimmed by 1 base and 11 bases, with 9 bases remaining between them. This CDR3 contains 12 residues. The CDR3: CASGLDGLKQFF. CDR3 DNA sequence: TGTGCTAGTGGTTTGGACGGACTAAAGCAGTTCTTC.

This chain connects TRBV5-1 to TRBJ1-1; 10 nucleotides line up with TRBD1. Germline assignment: CDR1 SGHRS and CDR2 YFSETQ. V was clipped by 3 bases and J by 1 base; unmatched bases: 6. The CDR3 contains 16 residues. Written as DNA, the CDR3 is TGCGCCAGCAGCTATGGGACAGGGGATAGGAACACTGAAGCTTTCTTT. This encodes CASSYGTGDRNTEAFF.

J is TRBJ2-1 and V is TRBV27; 9 bases line up with TRBD1. V was pared by 4 bases and J by 8 bases, with 6 bases of the junction left unmatched. The V gene's germline CDR1 is MNHEY and CDR2 SMNVEV (reference sequence). The CDR3 extends over 14 amino acids. CDR3: CASSSGQGSDEQFF. CDR3 bases: TGTGCCAGCAGTTCGGGACAGGGTTCGGATGAGCAGTTCTTC.

V and J are TRBV6-5 and TRBJ2-3, with D possibly TRBD2 on 5 matching bases. Per germline, CDR1 MNHEY and CDR2 SVGAGI. This CDR3 region has 16 residues. Trimming cost V 1 base and J 5 bases, with 16 bases left between them. The CDR3 DNA reads as TGTGCCAGCAGTTACTATTCTGGCGGGTCGGGAGATACGCAGTATTTT. Translating it yields CASSYYSGGSGDTQYF.

The V call is TRBV13, the J call TRBJ2-7; D remains ambiguous. Germline V gene lookup returns CDR1 PRHDT and CDR2 FYEKMQ (reference sequence). Between the trimmed V and J ends, which lost 0 bases and 3 bases, there was a span of 6 bases. The CDR3 length is 13 residues. CDR3 DNA: TGTGCCAGCAGCTTAGGGGAAAACTACGAGCAGTACTTC. It encodes CASSLGENYEQYF.

This rearrangement joins TRBV9 to TRBJ1-3, with TRBD1 as a possible D gene (5 bases). Germline V gene sequence: CDR1 SGDLS, CDR2 YYNGEE. This CDR3 has 15 residues. Trimming removed 3 bases at V and 2 bases at J, with 12 bases between. CDR3 nucleotide sequence: TGTGCCAGCAGCGCAGGGACGGCTACTGGAAACACCATATATTTT. As protein: CASSAGTATGNTIYF. Complete variable domain (other parts from reference TRBV9 and TRBJ1-3): DSGVTQTPKHLITATGQRVTLRCSPRSGDLSVYWYQQSLDQGLQFLIQYYNGEERAKGNILERFSAQQFPDLHSELNLSSLELGDSALYFCASSAGTATGNTIYFGEGSWLTVV.

This clone has only a few counts. The J gene is TRBJ1-1, the V gene TRBV20-1, with D perhaps matching TRBD1 (5 bases). V lost 5 bases, J lost 6 bases, and 10 bases lay in between. Germline CDR1 reads DFQATT; CDR2 reads SNEGSKA (reference sequence). CDR3 length: 11 residues. The CDR3 sequence is CSADSGSEAFF. The DNA of the CDR3 is TGCAGTGCTGACTCAGGGTCTGAAGCTTTCTTT.

This clone was seen only once. The chain employs TRBV10-3 and TRBJ1-2; D gene unclear. The V and J ends lost 7 bases and 6 bases respectively, with 15 bases between them. The CDR3 extends over 13 amino acids. Germline values: CDR1 ENHRY, CDR2 SYGVKD. CDR3 residues: CAITVGFENGYTF. Here the CDR3 DNA reads TGTGCCATCACGGTAGGGTTTGAGAATGGCTACACCTTC.

This chain links TRBV19 with TRBJ2-7; TRBD2 agrees at 10 bases. The CDR3 contains 14 residues. Per the germline V gene, CDR1 is LNHDA and CDR2 is SQIVND (reference sequence). The junction had 0 bases not matched to a gene; V was cut back by 2 bases and J by 2 bases. DNA for the CDR3: TGTGCCAGTAGTATAAGCGGGGGGGCCTACGAGCAGTACTTC. It translates to CASSISGGAYEQYF.

The chain is built from TRBV19 and TRBJ2-5; D remains ambiguous. The CDR3 has 14 amino acids. Germline CDR1 LNHDA, CDR2 SQIVND (reference sequence). The V end was cut by 1 base, the J end by 1 base, with 7 bases between. CDR3 loop: CASSIGTAQETQYF. The CDR3 coding sequence is TGTGCCAGTAGTATAGGTACAGCCCAAGAGACCCAGTACTTC. The variable domain in full, completed from reference TRBV19 and TRBJ2-5, reads DGGITQSPKYLFRKEGQNVTLSCEQNLNHDAMYWYRQDPGQGLRLIYYSQIVNDFQKGDIAEGYSVSREKKESFPLTVTSAQKNPTAFYLCASSIGTAQETQYFGPGTRLLVL.

The CDR3 here is CASSPDSQPQHF. The CDR3 DNA reads TGTGCCAGCAGCCCGGACAGTCAGCCCCAGCATTTT. This chain joins TRBV7-2 and TRBJ1-5; weak D call: TRBD1 (6 bases). With 5 bases removed from V and 6 bases from J, the gap between germline ends came to 8 bases. Germline lookup yields CDR1 SGHTA and CDR2 FQGNSA. The CDR3 extends over 12 amino acids. The full variable domain, its missing parts supplied by reference TRBV7-2 and TRBJ1-5, is GAGVSQSPSNKVTEKGKDVELRCDPISGHTALYWYRQSLGQGLEFLIYFQGNSAPDKSGLPSDRFSAERTGGSVSTLTIQRTQQEDSAVYLCASSPDSQPQHFGDGTRLSIL.

The rearrangement links TRBV5-1 to TRBJ1-1; 8 positions match TRBD1. The CDR3 runs 14 residues. The germline V gene has CDR1 SGHRS and CDR2 YFSETQ. Trimming at V came to 0 bases and at J to 11 bases, leaving 9 bases not matched to a gene. The chain's CDR3 is CASSLVGQGEDAFF. In DNA, the CDR3 is TGCGCCAGCAGCTTGGTAGGACAGGGAGAGGATGCTTTCTTT.

The V gene is TRBV5-4, the J gene TRBJ1-2; 7 bases fit TRBD1. With 0 bases clipped from V and 3 bases from J, the junction kept 2 bases outside the gene matches. Germline V gene data show CDR1 as SGHNT and CDR2 as YYREEE (reference sequence). This CDR3 comprises 14 residues. The CDR3 bases are TGTGCCAGCAGCTTGGCCACAGGGGACTATGGCTACACCTTC. It specifies CASSLATGDYGYTF.

The chain carries TRBV12-3 or TRBV12-4 and TRBJ1-1, with TRBD1 as a possible D gene (5 bases). The CDR3 is 13 residues long. V shed 7 bases and J shed 3 bases, with 12 bases lying between them. CDR3 sequence (DNA): TGTGCCAGCAAACACACGGGGGACACTGAAGCTTTCTTT. It is translated as CASKHTGDTEAFF.

The chain carries TRBV11-2 and TRBJ1-2; 7 positions match TRBD1. This CDR3 is built from 15 residues. V lost 5 bases to trimming and J lost 0 bases; unmatched junction nucleotides: 6. Germline CDR1 is SGHAT and CDR2 is FQNNGV. DNA of the CDR3: TGTGCCAGCAGCCCGGGACAGTTTTCTAACTATGGCTACACCTTC. Translated: CASSPGQFSNYGYTF. Drawing the rest from reference TRBV11-2 and TRBJ1-2, the complete variable domain is EAGVAQSPRYKIIEKRQSVAFWCNPISGHATLYWYQQILGQGPKLLIQFQNNGVVDDSQLPKDRFSAERLKGVDSTLKIQPAKLEDSAVYLCASSPGQFSNYGYTFGSGTRLTVV.

The V gene is TRBV2, the J gene TRBJ2-3; TRBD2 might be the D (6 bases). Germline lookup yields CDR1 SNHLY and CDR2 FYNNEI. V lost 10 bases to trimming and J lost 6 bases, with 14 bases between them. The CDR3 consists of 12 residues. The CDR3 DNA follows: TGTGCCACGGGACTGCATGTTGATACGCAGTATTTT. Residues: CATGLHVDTQYF.

A remark on this clone: One junction end does not reproduce the germline sequence, and a read error may be involved. The rearrangement links TRBV10-3 to TRBJ1-2; weak D call: TRBD1 (5 bases). The germline CDR1 and CDR2 sequences are ENHRY and SYGVKD. CDR3 length: 15 residues. The DNA for the CDR3 is TGTGCCACCAGTGAGTCGACCGGGGGGTACTATGGCTACACCTTC. It codes for CATSESTGGYYGYTF.

The rearrangement joins TRBV19 to TRBJ2-2; 9 bases map to TRBD1. Germline-derived CDR1 and CDR2 are LNHDA and SQIVND (reference sequence). This CDR3 contains 16 residues. The trim removed 3 bases at V and 6 bases at J, leaving 8 bases unmatched. CDR3 bases: TGTGCCAGTAGTATCAGGACAGGGGTTTTCGCCGGGGAGCTGTTTTTT. Encoded protein: CASSIRTGVFAGELFF.

This clone was seen a single time. For the CDR3, the DNA is TGTGCCAGCAGCCAAGACGGCTACGAGCAGTACTTC. It encodes CASSQDGYEQYF. The chain uses TRBV7-9 and TRBJ2-7; D is unresolved. Germline-derived CDR1 and CDR2 are SEHNR and FQNEAQ (reference sequence). V lost 5 bases to trimming and J lost 3 bases, with 8 bases between them. There are 12 residues in the CDR3.

The V and J genes are TRBV6-5 and TRBJ2-7, with D perhaps matching TRBD1 or TRBD2 (5 bases each). Germline CDR1 MNHEY, CDR2 SVGAGI. This CDR3 is 15 amino acids long. V shed 0 bases and J shed 7 bases, with 16 bases lying between them. Written as DNA, the CDR3 is TGTGCCAGCAGTTACTCGAGGGGTCCCAAGGGGGAGCAGTACTTC. Translating it yields CASSYSRGPKGEQYF.

The chain combines TRBV7-2 with TRBJ2-1; D not resolved. The CDR3 loop spans 16 amino acids. Germline V gene data show CDR1 as SGHTA and CDR2 as FQGNSA. Trimming left V 4 bases short and J 2 bases short, with 15 bases between. This chain's CDR3 is CASSYRTLKPYNEQFF. The CDR3 DNA is TGTGCCAGCAGCTACCGGACCCTAAAACCCTACAATGAGCAGTTCTTC. The variable domain in full, completed from reference TRBV7-2 and TRBJ2-1, reads GAGVSQSPSNKVTEKGKDVELRCDPISGHTALYWYRQSLGQGLEFLIYFQGNSAPDKSGLPSDRFSAERTGGSVSTLTIQRTQQEDSAVYLCASSYRTLKPYNEQFFGPGTRLTVL.

This rearrangement joins TRBV7-9 to TRBJ1-2, with D tentatively TRBD1 (5 bases). This CDR3 region has 14 residues. Trimming took off 2 bases at V and 6 bases at J, with 13 bases between the two ends. Germline V CDR1 and CDR2: SEHNR, FQNEAQ (reference sequence). The DNA for the CDR3 is TGTGCCAGCAGCTTACCAGGGACCCTCCATGGCTACACCTTC. Translation: CASSLPGTLHGYTF.

The chain couples TRBV21-1 to TRBJ1-5; TRBD1, the table's D call, lacks a check against the DNA. TRBV21-1 is assigned pseudogene status. The CDR3 totals 19 residues. The CDR3 DNA follows: TGTGCCAGCAGCCCCTATTCCCCCAGGGGGCAATCCTTAACCCAGCCCCAGCATTTT. Translated: CASSPYSPRGQSLTQPQHF.

The chain employs TRBV9 and TRBJ1-1; the match to TRBD1 covers 9 bases. V gave up 5 bases and J gave up 1 base; unmatched junction bases: 3. Germline V gene sequence: CDR1 SGDLS, CDR2 YYNGEE. The CDR3 contains 14 residues. CDR3 DNA sequence: TGTGCCAGCAGTTTGGGACAGGGGAACACTGAAGCTTTCTTT. Its translation is CASSLGQGNTEAFF.

The chain employs TRBV6-5 and TRBJ1-6, with TRBD1 matching over 8 bases. J lost 8 bases, V lost 5 bases, and 5 bases had no gene match. CDR3 size: 14 residues. CDR1 MNHEY and CDR2 SVGAGI come from the germline V gene. The CDR3 is CASSQTQGDSPLHF. CDR3 bases: TGTGCCAGCAGTCAAACACAGGGGGATTCACCCCTCCACTTT.